This T cell receptor (beta chain) was observed in a study of graft-versus-host responses after intestinal transplantation. Study-level information: All recipients got anti-thymocyte globulin induction, then tacrolimus and steroids for 2 to 4 years. Study-wide results and caveats: GvH clones were found in recipient marrow; some appeared first in ileum or blood.

Sequenced by immunoSEQ multiplex PCR; TCRdb stores in-frame clones only, minus some. The table has around 90,000 clones, 90% to 95% seen once. On this clone: Antigen specificity is unknown.

The input for sequencing was unstimulated CD8+ T cells sorted from spleen or lymph node cells, taken before transplant. This TCR came from a human donor who was the organ donor for an intestinal transplant.

The chain's CDR3 is CAWSVLEAFF. The CDR3 DNA follows: TGTGCCTGGAGTGTATTAGAAGCTTTCTTT. This chain uses TRBV30 with TRBJ1-1; D call uncertain. The CDR3 has 10 amino acids. Germline lookup yields CDR1 GTSNPN and CDR2 SVGIG (reference sequence). Trimming took 0 bases from V and 8 from J, leaving 4 bases between them.